This T cell receptor (beta chain) came from a study of shared clonotypes between healthy human individuals. Overall study context: Three CD4 naive, three CD4 memory, two CD8 naive and one CD8 memory plate were used per donor.

Selected positively for CCR7 and CD45RO-negative, naive CD8 cells excluded terminally differentiated effector memory CD45RA+ cells. Looked up from germline, CDR1 is SGHAT and CDR2 is FQNNGV. Unmatched junction bases numbered 7, after V lost 5 bases and J lost 0 bases. CDR3 length: 15 residues. The assay was run at deep level. For sorted subsets, about 200 ng DNA per replicate equaled 30,000 or so T cell genomes. Method: immunoSEQ multiplex PCR; TCRdb's copy keeps in-frame clones and lacks some. The data contain about 1,800,000 clones, over 85% of them seen just once; the ten biggest clones take up approximately 1.2%.

This TCR came from a man between 18 and 35 years old in good health. Sequencing used naive CD8+ T cells sorted from blood. J is TRBJ2-7 and V is TRBV11-2; 7 bases align to TRBD2. Here the CDR3 DNA reads TGTGCCAGCAGCCGTACTAGCGCGAGCTCCTACGAGCAGTACTTC. The encoded protein is CASSRTSASSYEQYF.